The T cell receptor (beta chain) under discussion was sequenced for a study of T cells in Graves' hyperthyroidism and ophthalmopathy. V lost 3 bases, J lost 0 bases, and 6 bases lay in between. The CDR3 is 14 amino acids. Per germline, CDR1 MGHRA and CDR2 YSYEKL. Researchers amplified the TCR beta CDR3 regions from RNA transcripts. The primer set for the first-round RT-PCR of the TCR CDR3 was HTBI. One entry per CDR3 protein, called by TCRdb with MiXCR from the multiplex PCR reads. The sample comprises hundreds of thousands of distinct CDR3 sequences, 15% to 20% of which are singletons, and 3.5% to 4% rests with the top ten. Overall study results and limits: Patients with ophthalmopathy were separated from those with stable hyperthyroidism by a 13 V-J model. Model-based prediction identified ophthalmopathy a median approximately 6.2 months prior to its onset. Expanded thyroid clonotypes (above 0.001) were mostly also found in blood.

The sample holds many counts of this clonotype. Antigen: not known. The source of this sequence is a woman aged 30 to 39 with Graves' hyperthyroidism. The sequencing sample was made of blood. The chain couples TRBV4-1 to TRBJ2-1; D call uncertain. For the CDR3, the DNA is TGCGCCAGCAGCCACCAGGACTCCTACAATGAGCAGTTCTTC. This gives the protein CASSHQDSYNEQFF.